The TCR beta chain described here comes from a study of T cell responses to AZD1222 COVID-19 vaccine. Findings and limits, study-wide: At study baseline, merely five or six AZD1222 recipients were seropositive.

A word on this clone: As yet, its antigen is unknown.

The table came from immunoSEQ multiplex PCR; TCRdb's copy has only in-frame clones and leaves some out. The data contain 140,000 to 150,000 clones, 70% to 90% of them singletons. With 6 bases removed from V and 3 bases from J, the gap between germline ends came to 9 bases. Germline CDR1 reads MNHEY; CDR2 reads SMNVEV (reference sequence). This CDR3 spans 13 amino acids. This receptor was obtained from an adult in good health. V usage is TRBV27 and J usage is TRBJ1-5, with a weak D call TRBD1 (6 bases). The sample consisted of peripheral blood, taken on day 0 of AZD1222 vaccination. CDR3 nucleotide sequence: TGTGCCAGCAGGGACAGTTTCAATCAGCCCCAGCATTTT. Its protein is CASRDSFNQPQHF.